Listed below are T cell receptor beta chains from one sample, sequenced in a study of blood T cell repertoires in COVID-19. Only in-frame clones appear in the TCRdb table, and some are missing; sequencing was by immunoSEQ multiplex PCR. The repertoire has approximately 160,000 clones, less than 90% of them found once; the top ten carry 6% to 7.5%. Source material: PBMCs or T cells enriched from blood (not recorded which). All receptors come from a woman in her 50s who had recovered from COVID-19. CDR3s include the opening cysteine and the closing phenylalanine or tryptophan. D genes are given only for firm matches. For some rows the clone size is stated as once, few or many, or as a class when expanded; others skip it.

cdr3_nt: TGTGCCAGCAGCCCCCAAGGGACAGGGGGCCTCGGTAGCTACACCTTC
cdr3_aa: CASSPQGTGGLGSYTF
d_call: TRBD1
clone_size: NA
j_call: TRBJ1-2
v_call: TRBV3-1/TRBV3-2

cdr3_nt: TGTGCCAGCAGCTTACAGGGGTCAGGCAATCAGCCCCAGCATTTT
cdr3_aa: CASSLQGSGNQPQHF
d_call: NA
clone_size: NA
j_call: TRBJ1-5
v_call: TRBV7-2

cdr3_nt: TGTGCCAGCAGTAGACAGGGGGCAGGGACCGGGGAGCTGTTTTTT
cdr3_aa: CASSRQGAGTGELFF
d_call: TRBD1
clone_size: NA
j_call: TRBJ2-2
v_call: TRBV28

cdr3_nt: TGTGCCAGCAGTTTCGCGGGAGGACCTTACAATGAGCAGTTCTTC
cdr3_aa: CASSFAGGPYNEQFF
d_call: TRBD2
clone_size: NA
j_call: TRBJ2-1
v_call: TRBV27

cdr3_nt: TGTGCCAGCTCAGAGGGTTGGGATCAGCCCCAGCATTTT
cdr3_aa: CASSEGWDQPQHF
d_call: NA
clone_size: NA
j_call: TRBJ1-5
v_call: TRBV18

cdr3_nt: TGTGCCAGCAGCTTAGGGGGATATCGAGGGAGAAAGCATGATGAGCAGTTCTTC
cdr3_aa: CASSLGGYRGRKHDEQFF
d_call: NA
clone_size: NA
j_call: TRBJ2-1
v_call: TRBV7-9

cdr3_nt: TGTGCCAGCAGCTCAGACGTGACTAGCGGGACCTCCAATGAGCAGTTCTTC
cdr3_aa: CASSSDVTSGTSNEQFF
d_call: TRBD2
clone_size: once
j_call: TRBJ2-1
v_call: TRBV7-6

cdr3_nt: TGCGCCAGCAGTCAATCCGGGGACAGGGGGTTGCCCTATAGCAATCAGCCCCAGCATTTT
cdr3_aa: CASSQSGDRGLPYSNQPQHF
d_call: TRBD1
clone_size: NA
j_call: TRBJ1-5
v_call: TRBV23-1

cdr3_nt: TGTGCCAGTAGTAACCCCCTGGAGTGGGTTCGGGATGGCTACACCTTC
cdr3_aa: CASSNPLEWVRDGYTF
d_call: NA
clone_size: once
j_call: TRBJ1-2
v_call: TRBV19

cdr3_nt: TGTGCCAGCTCACCACAAGGGGGTAGCAATCAGCCCCAGCATTTT
cdr3_aa: CASSPQGGSNQPQHF
d_call: NA
clone_size: few
j_call: TRBJ1-5
v_call: TRBV18

cdr3_nt: TGCAGCGCCGCCGGGACAGGGGGGGCGAACACTGAAGCTTTCTTT
cdr3_aa: CSAAGTGGANTEAFF
d_call: TRBD1
clone_size: few
j_call: TRBJ1-1
v_call: TRBV29-1

cdr3_nt: TGTGCCAGCGCCAAAGAGTCCTCTCAGCCCCAGCATTTT
cdr3_aa: CASAKESSQPQHF
d_call: NA
clone_size: NA
j_call: TRBJ1-5
v_call: TRBV6-6

cdr3_nt: TGTGCCAGTAGTACACTAGCGGGAAAACGGAATGAGCAGTTCTTC
cdr3_aa: CASSTLAGKRNEQFF
d_call: TRBD2
clone_size: many
j_call: TRBJ2-1
v_call: TRBV19

cdr3_nt: TGTGCCAGCAGCTCTATCAGGGCCTCCTCCTACAATGAGCAGTTCTTC
cdr3_aa: CASSSIRASSYNEQFF
d_call: NA
clone_size: NA
j_call: TRBJ2-1
v_call: TRBV7-9

cdr3_nt: TGTGCCAGCAGCCAATCTATCACCGGGACAGGGGGCCTTTATAATTCACCCCTCCACTTT
cdr3_aa: CASSQSITGTGGLYNSPLHF
d_call: TRBD1
clone_size: NA
j_call: TRBJ1-6
v_call: TRBV16

cdr3_nt: TGTGCCAGCACCGACCCCTTAGGGGGCGCCGACACAGATACGCAGTATTTT
cdr3_aa: CASTDPLGGADTDTQYF
d_call: TRBD1
clone_size: NA
j_call: TRBJ2-3
v_call: TRBV2

cdr3_nt: TGTGCCAGCAGCTATTCAGCAGGGACTAGGGGGTACAATGAGCAGTTCTTC
cdr3_aa: CASSYSAGTRGYNEQFF
d_call: TRBD2
clone_size: NA
j_call: TRBJ2-1
v_call: TRBV27

cdr3_nt: TGTGCCAGCAGGGGCCCTGGGGCCAACGTCCTGACTTTC
cdr3_aa: CASRGPGANVLTF
d_call: NA
clone_size: NA
j_call: TRBJ2-6
v_call: TRBV12-3/TRBV12-4

cdr3_nt: TGTGCCAGCAGCCGACAGGGGGGAAAACTGTTTTTT
cdr3_aa: CASSRQGGKLFF
d_call: TRBD1
clone_size: NA
j_call: TRBJ1-4
v_call: TRBV3-1/TRBV3-2

cdr3_nt: TGTGCCAGCTCACGGGGACAGGGCGGCTACGAGCAGTACTTC
cdr3_aa: CASSRGQGGYEQYF
d_call: TRBD1
clone_size: few
j_call: TRBJ2-7
v_call: TRBV18

cdr3_nt: TGTGCCAGTAGCACACGGAACACCGGGGAGCTGTTTTTT
cdr3_aa: CASSTRNTGELFF
d_call: NA
clone_size: once
j_call: TRBJ2-2
v_call: TRBV19

cdr3_nt: TGCACCAGCAGCCAAGAAAGGGGCGGGATCTACAATGAGCAGTTCTTC
cdr3_aa: CTSSQERGGIYNEQFF
d_call: NA
clone_size: NA
j_call: TRBJ2-1
v_call: TRBV1